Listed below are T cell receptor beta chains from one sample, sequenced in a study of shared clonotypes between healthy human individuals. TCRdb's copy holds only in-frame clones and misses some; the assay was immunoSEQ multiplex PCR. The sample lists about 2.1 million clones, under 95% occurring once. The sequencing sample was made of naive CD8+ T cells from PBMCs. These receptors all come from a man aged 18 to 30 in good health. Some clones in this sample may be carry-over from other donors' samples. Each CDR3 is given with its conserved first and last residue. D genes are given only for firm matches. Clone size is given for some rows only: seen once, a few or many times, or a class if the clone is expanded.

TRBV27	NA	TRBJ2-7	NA	CASSLVNGEQYF	TGTGCCAGCAGTTTAGTGAACGGCGAGCAGTACTTC
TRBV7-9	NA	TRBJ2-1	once	CASSSEGTKNYNEQFF	TGTGCCAGCAGCAGCGAGGGGACAAAAAACTACAATGAGCAGTTCTTC
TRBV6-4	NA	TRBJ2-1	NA	CASSEGWGTYNEQFF	TGTGCCAGCAGTGAAGGGTGGGGAACCTACAATGAGCAGTTCTTC
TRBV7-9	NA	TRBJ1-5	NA	CASSLGTDSNQPQHF	TGTGCCAGCAGCTTAGGGACAGACAGCAATCAGCCCCAGCATTTT
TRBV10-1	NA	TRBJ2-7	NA	CASSAPRRVRAYEQYF	TGCGCCAGCAGCGCCCCACGGAGGGTGAGGGCCTACGAGCAGTACTTC
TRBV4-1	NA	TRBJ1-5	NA	CASSHAVGGINQPQHF	TGCGCCAGCAGCCACGCCGTAGGGGGAATCAATCAGCCCCAGCATTTT
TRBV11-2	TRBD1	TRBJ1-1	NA	CASSFYQGQGLTMNTEAFF	TGTGCCAGCAGCTTTTACCAGGGACAGGGCCTAACGATGAACACTGAAGCTTTCTTT
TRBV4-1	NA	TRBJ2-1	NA	CASSQDRRKAYNEQFF	TGCGCCAGCAGCCAAGATCGACGGAAGGCCTACAATGAGCAGTTCTTC
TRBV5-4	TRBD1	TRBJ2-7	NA	CASSPTGDSYEQYF	TGTGCCAGCAGCCCGACAGGGGACTCCTACGAGCAGTACTTC
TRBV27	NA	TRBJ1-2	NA	CASSLSVRAGYGYTF	TGTGCCAGCAGTTTATCGGTGAGGGCCGGCTATGGCTACACCTTC
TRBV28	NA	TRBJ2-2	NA	CASSFGEAGELFF	TGTGCCAGCAGTTTCGGCGAGGCCGGGGAGCTGTTTTTT
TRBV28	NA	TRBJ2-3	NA	CASRPYGGSTDTQYF	TGTGCCAGCAGACCTTATGGGGGAAGCACAGATACGCAGTATTTT
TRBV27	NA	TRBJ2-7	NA	CASSLNVDGQAYEQYF	TGTGCCAGCAGTTTAAACGTCGACGGCCAGGCCTACGAGCAGTACTTC
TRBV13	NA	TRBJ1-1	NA	CASSSTGTNMNTEAFF	TGTGCCAGCAGCTCAACCGGGACAAACATGAACACTGAAGCTTTCTTT
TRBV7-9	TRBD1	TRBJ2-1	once	CASSLGDRGVHEQFF	TGTGCCAGCAGCTTAGGTGACAGGGGGGTTCATGAGCAGTTCTTC
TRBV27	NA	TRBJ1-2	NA	CASSLSVTSNYGYTF	TGTGCCAGCAGTTTATCGGTCACCTCAAACTATGGCTACACCTTC
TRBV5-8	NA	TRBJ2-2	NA	CASSLARGKDGELFF	TGTGCCAGCAGCTTGGCCAGGGGCAAGGACGGGGAGCTGTTTTTT
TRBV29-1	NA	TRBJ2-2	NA	CSVVWATGELFF	TGCAGCGTTGTGTGGGCTACCGGGGAGCTGTTTTTT
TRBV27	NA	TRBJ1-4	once	CASSLGGHEKLFF	TGTGCCAGCAGTTTAGGGGGACATGAAAAACTGTTTTTT
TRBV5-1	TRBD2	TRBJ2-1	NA	CASSWSPSGSSYNEQFF	TGCGCCAGCAGCTGGTCCCCAAGCGGGAGCTCCTACAATGAGCAGTTCTTC
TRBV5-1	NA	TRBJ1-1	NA	CASSLEGGMNTEAFF	TGCGCCAGCAGCTTGGAAGGGGGGATGAACACTGAAGCTTTCTTT
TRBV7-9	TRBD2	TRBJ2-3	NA	CASSSVAGEYTDTQYF	TGTGCCAGCAGCTCAGTCGCGGGAGAGTACACAGATACGCAGTATTTT
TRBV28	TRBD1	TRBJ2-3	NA	CASRPDRASTDTQYF	TGTGCCAGCAGACCAGACAGGGCCAGCACAGATACGCAGTATTTT